The 10 T cell receptor beta chains below come from one sample, sequenced in a study of shared clonotypes between healthy human individuals. Here immunoSEQ multiplex PCR was the method, and the copy in TCRdb shows in-frame clones only, minus some. The sample lists roughly 480,000 clones, 79% occurring once. The specimen sequenced was PBMCs. These receptors all come from a woman aged 40 to 49 in good health. Some clones in this sample may be carry-over from other donors' samples.

The rearrangement links TRBV4-1 to TRBJ1-1; 8 bases match TRBD1. V was pared by 8 bases and J by 2 bases, with 4 bases of the junction left unmatched. The CDR3 extends over 13 amino acids. CDR1 MGHRA and CDR2 YSYEKL come from the germline V gene. As DNA, the CDR3 is TGCGCCAGCCGGCAGGGGGCAAACACTGAAGCTTTCTTT. Translation gives CASRQGANTEAFF.

This clone was found a few times. The rearrangement uses TRBV5-4 and TRBJ2-5; 12 nucleotides line up with TRBD2. Germline V lookup: CDR1 SGHNT, CDR2 YYREEE (reference sequence). V lost 0 bases and J lost 5; bases outside the gene matches: 14. CDR3 length equals 19 residues. The CDR3 reads CASSLGSGASGRGGETQYF. The CDR3 DNA sequence: TGTGCCAGCAGCTTGGGATCGGGGGCTAGCGGGAGGGGAGGTGAGACCCAGTACTTC.

This clone was counted a few times. The chain uses TRBV27 and TRBJ2-3, with D maybe TRBD2 (5 bases). The CDR3 is 12 amino acids. Germline V gene data show CDR1 as MNHEY and CDR2 as SMNVEV (reference sequence). V was pared by 6 bases and J by 3 bases, with 7 bases between. The CDR3, as DNA: TGTGCCAGCAGCCGAGGGACAGATACGCAGTATTTT. As protein: CASSRGTDTQYF.

For the CDR3, the DNA is TGTGCCAGCAGCTTACAGCCGCAAGAGACCCAGTACTTC. It encodes CASSLQPQETQYF. The chain combines TRBV11-2 with TRBJ2-5; D ambiguous. Germline V lookup: CDR1 SGHAT, CDR2 FQNNGV. V lost 2 bases, J lost 2 bases, and 6 bases lay in between. This CDR3 has 13 amino acids.

This sequence joins TRBV10-3 and TRBJ1-2, with D unresolved. The length of the CDR3 is 11 residues. V was clipped by 8 bases and J by 3 bases, with 7 bases between them. CDR1 is ENHRY, CDR2 SYGVKD, per germline. CDR3 in DNA: TGTGCCATCGGCCGGGACTATGGCTACACCTTC. Translating gives CAIGRDYGYTF.

Points on this clone: In the same sample, other DNA sequences code for this CDR3. The rearrangement joins TRBV28 to TRBJ2-1; D unresolved. The CDR3 extends over 11 amino acids. V was trimmed by 5 bases and J by 3 bases, leaving 2 bases between them. CDR1 and CDR2 from the germline V gene are MDHEN and SYDVKM. The CDR3 region is CASSDYNEQFF. The DNA for the CDR3 is TGTGCCAGCAGTGACTACAATGAGCAGTTCTTC. Together with reference TRBV28 and TRBJ2-1, the CDR3 gives the full variable domain: DVKVTQSSRYLVKRTGEKVFLECVQDMDHENMFWYRQDPGLGLRLIYFSYDVKMKEKGDIPEGYSVSREKKERFSLILESASTNQTSMYLCASSDYNEQFFGPGTRLTVL.

This sequence joins TRBV5-8 and TRBJ1-4; possible D gene TRBD1, 5 bases. The CDR3 has 14 residues. V was cut by 1 base and J by 8 bases, with 12 bases left in between. Germline V gene sequence: CDR1 SGHTS, CDR2 YDEGEE. The CDR3 region has the DNA TGTGCCAGCAGCTTGAGTATGGGGGTGGAAAAACTGTTTTTT. Amino acids: CASSLSMGVEKLFF.

This clone was recorded only once. Other DNA sequences in the same sample also yield this CDR3. The chain employs TRBV7-2 and TRBJ2-7; TRBD2 matches 9 bases. V lost 5 bases, J lost 0 bases, and 5 bases stayed unmatched. Germline V gives CDR1 SGHTA, CDR2 FQGNSA. The CDR3 totals 15 residues. DNA for the CDR3: TGTGCCAGCAGCGTCAGTAGCGGGAGCTCCTACGAGCAGTACTTC. The encoded protein is CASSVSSGSSYEQYF.

This clone appeared once. The CDR3 loop reads CASSRSKNTGELFF. CDR3 sequence (DNA): TGCGCCAGCAGCCGAAGCAAAAACACCGGGGAGCTGTTTTTT. The chain recombines TRBV4-1 with TRBJ2-2; no firm D call. This CDR3 has 14 amino acids. Germline-derived CDR1 and CDR2 are MGHRA and YSYEKL. The V gene lost 4 bases and the J gene lost 2 bases, with 8 bases spanning the gap.

About this clone: A much larger clone lies a single base off, so this may be a read error. This CDR3 is also generated by other DNA sequences in the sample. The V call is TRBV5-3, the J call TRBJ1-5; TRBD1 matches 10 bases. TRBV5-3 is flagged as an ORF with uncertain function. CDR3 length: 15 amino acids. Trimming removed 8 bases from V and 4 bases from J; junction bases left unmatched: 9. This CDR3 reads CARSGTGAKNQPQHF. The CDR3 region has the DNA TGTGCCAGGAGCGGGACAGGGGCAAAAAATCAGCCCCAGCATTTT.